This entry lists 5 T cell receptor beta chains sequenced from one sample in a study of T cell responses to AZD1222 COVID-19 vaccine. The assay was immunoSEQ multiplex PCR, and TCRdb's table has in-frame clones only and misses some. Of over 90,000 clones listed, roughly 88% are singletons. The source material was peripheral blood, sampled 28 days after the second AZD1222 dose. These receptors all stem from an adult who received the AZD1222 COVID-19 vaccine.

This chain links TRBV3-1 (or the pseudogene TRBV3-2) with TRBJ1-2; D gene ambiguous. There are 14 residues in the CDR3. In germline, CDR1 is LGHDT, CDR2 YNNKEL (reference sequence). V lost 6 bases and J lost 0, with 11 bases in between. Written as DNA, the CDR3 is TGTGCCAGCAGGTGGTCGGGAGCTAACTATGGCTACACCTTC. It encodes CASRWSGANYGYTF.

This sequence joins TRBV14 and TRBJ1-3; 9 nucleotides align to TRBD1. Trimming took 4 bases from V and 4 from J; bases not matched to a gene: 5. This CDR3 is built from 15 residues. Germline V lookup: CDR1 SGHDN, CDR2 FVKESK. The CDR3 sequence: CASSLLGTGGNTIYF. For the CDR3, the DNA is TGTGCCAGCAGCCTCCTTGGGACAGGGGGAAACACCATATATTTT.

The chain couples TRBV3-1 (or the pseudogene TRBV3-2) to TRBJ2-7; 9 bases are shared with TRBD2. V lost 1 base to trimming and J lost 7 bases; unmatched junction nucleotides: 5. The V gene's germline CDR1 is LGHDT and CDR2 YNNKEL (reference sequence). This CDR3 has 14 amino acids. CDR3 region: CASSQVAGDSEQYF. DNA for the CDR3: TGTGCCAGCAGCCAAGTAGCGGGAGATAGTGAGCAGTACTTC.

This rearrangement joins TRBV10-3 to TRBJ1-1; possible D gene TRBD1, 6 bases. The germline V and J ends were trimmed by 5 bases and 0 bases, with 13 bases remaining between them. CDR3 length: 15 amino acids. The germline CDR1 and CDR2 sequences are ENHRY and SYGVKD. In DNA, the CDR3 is TGTGCCATCAGTAGGGGGGTACTCATGAACACTGAAGCTTTCTTT. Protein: CAISRGVLMNTEAFF.

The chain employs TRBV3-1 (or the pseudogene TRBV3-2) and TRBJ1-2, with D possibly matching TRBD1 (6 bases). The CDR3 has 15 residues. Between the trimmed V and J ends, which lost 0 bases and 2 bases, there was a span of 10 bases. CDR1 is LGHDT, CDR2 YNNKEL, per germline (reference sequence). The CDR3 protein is CASSQDWQGNYGYTF. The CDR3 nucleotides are TGTGCCAGCAGCCAAGATTGGCAGGGGAACTATGGCTACACCTTC.